One sample yielded the 30 T cell receptor beta chains listed below, sequenced in a study of regulatory T cells in long-lasting Graves disease. The time point is: newly diagnosed GD, antithyroid drugs for less than 3 months. Isolated PBMC RNA provided the starting material for the TCR library. CDR3-region Arm-PCR and iRepertoire HTBI primers produced the TCR beta libraries. From the multiplex PCR reads, TCRdb called clonotypes with MiXCR, one entry per CDR3 protein. The top ten clones hold around 10% of a sample with under 500,000 distinct CDR3 sequences, approximately 16% of them seen once. These records were also assigned to another study, of T cells in Graves' hyperthyroidism and ophthalmopathy.

Material: peripheral blood mononuclear cells (PBMCs), obtained at new diagnosis, from a patient treated with antithyroid drugs. These receptor sequences come from a woman aged 25 to 39 with Graves disease.

This clonotype turned up a few times. This chain links TRBV13 with TRBJ2-5; possibly TRBD2 for D (5 bases). V lost 7 bases and J lost 7, with 13 bases in between. CDR1 and CDR2 from the germline V gene are PRHDT and FYEKMQ (reference sequence). The CDR3 is 12 residues long. CDR3 DNA: TGTGCCAGCAACGCGGGTCTGGGGACCCAGTACTTC. It is translated as CASNAGLGTQYF.

This clonotype showed up many times. The chain joins TRBV20-1 to TRBJ2-1; D unresolved. This CDR3 region has 17 residues. V dropped 1 base and J dropped 3 bases, with 19 bases sitting between them. Per germline, CDR1 DFQATT and CDR2 SNEGSKA (reference sequence). The CDR3 spells CSARGGSRNTLYNEQFF. The CDR3 coding sequence is TGCAGTGCTAGAGGGGGATCTAGAAACACCCTCTACAATGAGCAGTTCTTC.

This clonotype appeared many times. The gene calls are TRBV24-1 and TRBJ1-1, with 8 bases matching TRBD1. CDR1 and CDR2 (germline): KGHDR, SFDVKD. The CDR3 contains 13 residues. The ends lost 7 bases at V and 9 bases at J; junction bases unmatched: 9. The CDR3: CATSTQGVAKAFF. The CDR3 DNA reads TGTGCCACCAGCACACAGGGGGTCGCAAAAGCTTTCTTT.

This clonotype was recorded many times. J is TRBJ1-6 and V is TRBV18; 7 bases agree with TRBD1. Germline lookup yields CDR1 KGHSH and CDR2 LQKENI. V trimming: 5 bases; J trimming: 7 bases; junction bases outside the gene matches: 8. CDR3 size: 15 residues. The CDR3 loop reads CASSVHRDSNSPLHF. The CDR3 DNA sequence: TGTGCCAGCTCAGTGCACCGGGACAGCAATTCACCCCTCCACTTT.

The chain links TRBV4-2 to TRBJ2-5; 10 bases align to TRBD2. Looked up from germline, CDR1 is LGHNA and CDR2 is YNFKEQ. CDR3 length equals 16 residues. J gave up 4 bases and V 4 bases, and 9 bases lay outside the gene matches. CDR3 coding DNA: TGTGCCAGCAGCCCAACCGCTAGCGGGAGTGGAGAGACCCAGTACTTC. Its translation is CASSPTASGSGETQYF.

Ten or more counts support this clonotype. The V call is TRBV11-2, the J call TRBJ2-1; TRBD2 matches 8 bases. The CDR3 is 18 residues long. The germline V gene encodes CDR1 SGHAT and CDR2 FQNNGV. V trimming: 1 base; J trimming: 7 bases; junction bases outside the gene matches: 15. CDR3 region: CASSLGAYFSGKDNEQFF. As DNA, the CDR3 is TGTGCCAGCAGCTTAGGGGCTTATTTTAGCGGGAAGGATAATGAGCAGTTCTTC.

There are many counts of this clonotype. This chain joins TRBV27 and TRBJ2-3, with no clear D. The ends were cut back, 8 bases at V and 2 bases at J, with 14 bases in the middle. CDR3 length: 14 residues. CDR1 and CDR2 from the germline V gene are MNHEY and SMNVEV (reference sequence). The chain's CDR3 is CASGRLGYTDTQYF. CDR3 DNA sequence: TGTGCCAGCGGTCGTCTGGGATACACAGATACGCAGTATTTT.

The sample holds many counts of this clonotype. The chain has TRBV6-1 and TRBJ2-7, with D tentatively TRBD2 (5 bases). Looked up from germline, CDR1 is MNHNS and CDR2 is SASEGT. The CDR3 is 15 amino acids. V lost 6 bases to trimming and J lost 7 bases, with 22 bases between them. The CDR3 bases are TGTGCCAGCAGCTCTCACTCGGTCGAGGGCCGAGAGCAGTACTTC. Encoded protein: CASSSHSVEGREQYF.

Turning to this clonotype: One end of the junction does not line up with germline, which may come from a read error. This sequence joins TRBV24-1 and TRBJ2-2; TRBD2 might be the D (6 bases). Germline V CDR1 and CDR2: KGHDR, SFDVKD. CDR3 length: 14 amino acids. The CDR3 DNA is TGTGCCAGCAGTTTCCGGGAGTCCACCGGGGAGCTGTTTTTT. Its translation is CASSFRESTGELFF.

This sequence joins TRBV29-1 and TRBJ2-1, with D unclear. Germline values: CDR1 SQVTM, CDR2 ANQGSEA. The CDR3 sequence is 16 residues long. Trimming took 7 bases from V and 0 from J, leaving 19 bases between them. The CDR3 nucleotides read TGCAGCGACCTGACACCTAACCCGAGCTCCTACAATGAGCAGTTCTTC. Translating it yields CSDLTPNPSSYNEQFF.

This clonotype was seen only a few times. V usage is TRBV5-1 and J usage is TRBJ1-3; 8 bases are shared with TRBD1. The germline gives CDR1 SGHRS, CDR2 YFSETQ. CDR3 size: 16 residues. The J segment lost 0 bases and the V segment lost 3 bases, leaving 5 bases of the junction unmatched. This CDR3 reads CASSSGGINSGNTIYF. CDR3 nucleotides: TGCGCCAGCAGCTCAGGGGGCATCAACTCTGGAAACACCATATATTTT.

Worth noting for this clonotype: This may come from a read error, since a much larger clone is one base off. This chain connects TRBV6-9 to TRBJ2-3; D gene unclear. Germline CDR1 MNHGY, CDR2 SVAAGI. With 11 bases removed from V and 3 bases from J, the gap between germline ends came to 24 bases. The CDR3 totals 16 residues. CDR3 in amino acids: CAGCYTQSGGTDTQYF. The CDR3 DNA is TGTGCCGGCTGTTATACACAATCAGGTGGAACAGATACGCAGTATTTT.

This clonotype was seen ten or more times. V is TRBV6-1 and J is TRBJ2-5, with a possible D match to TRBD1 (5 bases). V lost 7 bases and J lost 0, with 6 bases in between. From germline, CDR1 is MNHNS and CDR2 SASEGT. This CDR3 has 12 amino acids. The CDR3 reads CASKGDQETQYF. DNA of the CDR3: TGTGCCAGCAAAGGGGACCAAGAGACCCAGTACTTC.

This clonotype occurred many times. This chain uses TRBV12-3 or TRBV12-4 with TRBJ1-2, with a weak D call TRBD1 (6 bases). V was pared by 5 bases and J by 7 bases, with 20 bases between. This CDR3 has 15 amino acids. The CDR3 DNA sequence: TGTGCCAGCAGTACCCTGGACAGCTTTAAAGGTGGCTACACCTTC. Amino acids: CASSTLDSFKGGYTF.

V usage is TRBV10-3 and J usage is TRBJ1-1; TRBD1 aligns across 8 bases. Trimming cost V 7 bases and J 1 base; bases outside gene matches: 5. The CDR3 spans 14 residues. The V gene's germline CDR1 is ENHRY and CDR2 SYGVKD. The CDR3 region has the DNA TGTGCCATCACGGGGGACAGGAGGAACACTGAAGCTTTCTTT. It is translated as CAITGDRRNTEAFF.

The rearrangement joins TRBV9 to TRBJ2-7; possible D gene TRBD2, 6 bases. The germline CDR1 and CDR2 sequences are SGDLS and YYNGEE. The CDR3 is 15 amino acids. V was cut by 0 bases and J by 0 bases, with 10 bases left in between. The CDR3 DNA reads as TGTGCCAGCAGCGTAGGACCCGGGAGCTCCTACGAGCAGTACTTC. Protein product: CASSVGPGSSYEQYF.

With regard to this clonotype: A single base separates this from a much larger clone, so it may be a read error. This chain joins TRBV2 and TRBJ2-3; TRBD2 aligns across 13 bases. Germline CDR1 and CDR2: SNHLY and FYNNEI. The junction had 24 bases not matched to a gene; V was cut back by 11 bases and J by 4 bases. The CDR3 covers 20 residues. CDR3 DNA sequence: TGTGCCGGTGTTCCGGGAACGGGACTAGCGGGACCAATCGCCGCAGATACGCAGTATTTT. This encodes CAGVPGTGLAGPIAADTQYF. The whole variable domain, remainder taken from reference TRBV2 and TRBJ2-3, is EPEVTQTPSHQVTQMGQEVILRCVPISNHLYFYWYRQILGQKVEFLVSFYNNEISEKSEIFDDQFSVERPDGSNFTLKIRSTKLEDSAMYFCAGVPGTGLAGPIAADTQYFGPGTRLTVL.

This clonotype was seen many times. This chain connects TRBV9 to TRBJ1-2, with a possible D match to TRBD1 (5 bases). V lost 4 bases, J lost 7 bases, and 17 bases lay in between. Germline assignment: CDR1 SGDLS and CDR2 YYNGEE. The CDR3 covers 14 residues. The CDR3 loop is CASSQITGMSGYTF. The CDR3 DNA sequence: TGTGCCAGCAGCCAAATCACAGGAATGAGTGGCTACACCTTC.

This clonotype has just a few counts. The rearrangement links TRBV29-1 to TRBJ2-5; 8 nucleotides agree with TRBD2. CDR3 length equals 13 residues. Germline V gives CDR1 SQVTM, CDR2 ANQGSEA. Germline trimming cut 7 bases from V and 0 bases from J; bases unmatched to any gene: 4. The CDR3 region is CSATSGDQETQYF. The CDR3 coding sequence is TGCAGCGCAACTAGCGGAGACCAAGAGACCCAGTACTTC.

Worth noting for this clonotype: A read error is possible here, since a much larger clone lies one base away. The chain links TRBV10-3 to TRBJ2-5; D remains ambiguous. V was clipped by 6 bases and J by 11 bases, with 25 bases between them. This CDR3 is built from 15 residues. The V gene's germline CDR1 is ENHRY and CDR2 SYGVKD. The CDR3 spells CAIRQADWGSNEQYF. The CDR3, as DNA: TGTGCCATCAGACAAGCCGACTGGGGTTCCAATGAGCAGTACTTC.

This clonotype showed up just once. The chain is built from TRBV27 and TRBJ1-1; D is uncertain. CDR3 length: 13 residues. The germline V gene encodes CDR1 MNHEY and CDR2 SMNVEV (reference sequence). Trimming stripped 3 bases from V and 8 bases from J, with 13 bases between. The CDR3 DNA reads TGTGCCAGCAGTTTGATAGCTGCGGCCGAAGCTTTCTTT. Translated, it gives CASSLIAAAEAFF.

The chain has TRBV11-2 and TRBJ2-7, with 11 nucleotides matching TRBD2. Germline V gene data show CDR1 as SGHAT and CDR2 as FQNNGV. The CDR3 sequence is 15 residues long. With V trimmed by 0 bases and J by 6 bases, 4 bases remained unmatched. CDR3 in amino acids: CASSLERLAGGEQYF. CDR3 sequence (DNA): TGTGCCAGCAGCTTAGAGCGGCTAGCGGGAGGCGAGCAGTACTTC.

This clonotype has at least ten counts. The CDR3 DNA follows: TGTGCCAGCAGCTTAGATCGGGCCAGTTACTACGAGCAGTACTTC. Translating gives CASSLDRASYYEQYF. The rearrangement links TRBV11-1 to TRBJ2-7, with D unclear. Germline CDR1 and CDR2: SGHAT and FQDESV (reference sequence). Trimming removed 1 base from V and 3 bases from J, with 13 bases in between. This CDR3 comprises 15 residues. Variable domain in full (rest from reference TRBV11-1 and TRBJ2-7): EAEVAQSPRYKITEKSQAVAFWCDPISGHATLYWYRQILGQGPELLVQFQDESVVDDSQLPKDRFSAERLKGVDSTLKIQPAELGDSAMYLCASSLDRASYYEQYFGPGTRLTVT.

This clonotype was counted at least ten times. The chain recombines TRBV18 with TRBJ2-2, with D unresolved. Germline V CDR1 and CDR2: KGHSH, LQKENI. Trimming took 0 bases from V and 2 from J, leaving 13 bases between them. This CDR3 has 17 residues. The CDR3: CASSPPKTGSNTGELFF. In DNA, the CDR3 is TGTGCCAGCTCACCACCGAAAACCGGCTCCAACACCGGGGAGCTGTTTTTT.

This sequence joins TRBV19 and TRBJ2-7; 9 bases are shared with TRBD1. V lost 5 bases to trimming and J lost 4 bases; unmatched junction nucleotides: 15. The CDR3 runs to 17 residues. CDR1 and CDR2 (germline): LNHDA, SQIVND (reference sequence). The CDR3 here is CASSPYKAGTGRYEQYF. The CDR3, as DNA: TGTGCCAGTAGTCCCTACAAGGCCGGGACAGGGAGGTACGAGCAGTACTTC.

This clonotype was counted many times. V is TRBV24-1 and J is TRBJ2-5; 13 bases agree with TRBD2. The germline CDR1 and CDR2 sequences are KGHDR and SFDVKD. The V segment lost 4 bases and the J segment 3 bases; nucleotides outside the gene matches: 4. This CDR3 has 16 amino acids. Written as DNA, the CDR3 is TGTGCCACCAGTGACCTTGGACTAGCGGGAGAAGAGACCCAGTACTTC. Protein sequence: CATSDLGLAGEETQYF.

This clonotype was seen ten or more times. This chain uses TRBV28 with TRBJ1-5, with TRBD1 as a possible D gene (6 bases). V lost 10 bases, J lost 0 bases, and 19 bases lay in between. Looked up from germline, CDR1 is MDHEN and CDR2 is SYDVKM. This CDR3 has 16 amino acids. CDR3 region: CAIETGEGYSNQPQHF. For the CDR3, the DNA is TGTGCCATCGAGACAGGAGAGGGGTATAGCAATCAGCCCCAGCATTTT.

This clonotype has more than one count but fewer than ten. J is TRBJ2-5 and V is TRBV7-2; TRBD2 might be the D (6 bases). Germline assignment: CDR1 SGHTA and CDR2 FQGNSA. V was trimmed by 3 bases and J by 4 bases, leaving 15 bases between them. The CDR3 is 15 residues long. The CDR3 sequence is CASSLGRRGGETQYF. CDR3 nucleotide sequence: TGTGCCAGCAGCTTGGGGCGGCGGGGCGGAGAGACCCAGTACTTC.

This clonotype showed up many times. The chain has TRBV11-2 and TRBJ2-3; 9 bases agree with TRBD2. J gave up 3 bases and V 3 bases, and 10 bases lay outside the gene matches. The CDR3 runs 17 residues. Germline V lookup: CDR1 SGHAT, CDR2 FQNNGV. The CDR3 sequence: CASSFRISGSATDTQYF. Here the CDR3 DNA reads TGTGCCAGCAGCTTTCGGATTAGCGGGAGTGCAACAGATACGCAGTATTTT. The full variable domain, with the rest looked up from reference TRBV11-2 and TRBJ2-3, is EAGVAQSPRYKIIEKRQSVAFWCNPISGHATLYWYQQILGQGPKLLIQFQNNGVVDDSQLPKDRFSAERLKGVDSTLKIQPAKLEDSAVYLCASSFRISGSATDTQYFGPGTRLTVL.

The chain joins TRBV6-2 or TRBV6-3 to TRBJ2-4, with D tentatively TRBD1 (5 bases). This CDR3 has 21 amino acids. Trimming pared 2 bases from V and 1 base from J, leaving 27 bases between. Germline CDR1 and CDR2: MNHEY and SVGEGT. This chain's CDR3 is CASSYGVDSKSSPAAKNIQYF. CDR3 coding DNA: TGTGCCAGCAGTTACGGTGTTGACAGCAAATCCTCCCCTGCGGCCAAAAACATTCAGTACTTC.